The entry below gives a single TCR beta chain sequence along with its context. Its cognate antigen is unknown. The entry originates in a study of T cells in Graves' hyperthyroidism and ophthalmopathy. CDR3 length: 16 amino acids. J was trimmed by 0 bases and V by 5 bases; bases with no gene match: 4. Germline CDR1 and CDR2: SGHNT and YENEEA. Study-level findings and limits: Ophthalmopathy was identified by the model a median around 6.9 months ahead of onset. Most thyroid clonotypes with frequency above 0.001 were detected in blood. In the analysis, a 13 V-J model separated ophthalmopathy from stable hyperthyroidism.

Diagnosing involved the use of clinical symptoms, serum thyroxine and TRAb, thyroid ultrasound and orbital computed tomography. Amplification yielded TCR beta CDR3 regions, with RNA transcripts as the source. The TCR CDR3 first-round RT-PCR relied on the HTBI primer set. A single record per CDR3 protein comes from TCRdb applying MiXCR to the multiplex PCR reads. The repertoire holds over 700,000 distinct CDR3 sequences, with about 17% as singletons. Sequenced input: blood. The receptor was isolated from a woman in her forties or fifties with Graves' hyperthyroidism that later progressed to Graves' ophthalmopathy. The rearrangement uses TRBV11-3 and TRBJ2-1, with TRBD1 identical over 10 bases. The CDR3 region is CASSMGQGSSYNEQFF. The CDR3 DNA reads as TGTGCCAGCAGCATGGGACAGGGGAGCTCCTACAATGAGCAGTTCTTC.